The entry below describes one TCR beta chain. This sample stems from a study of T cell changes during pregnancy in multiple sclerosis. Method: immunoSEQ multiplex PCR; TCRdb's copy keeps in-frame clones and lacks some. The top ten hold over 0.75% of the sample, which has about 40,000 clones, roughly nine tenths seen once. The CDR3 covers 16 residues. Looked up from germline, CDR1 is SGHAT and CDR2 is FQNNGV. Trimming took 5 bases from V and 8 from J; bases not matched to a gene: 8. The starting material was CD4+ T cells from peripheral blood mononuclear cells, obtained before pregnancy. The chain recombines TRBV11-2 with TRBJ2-2, with 13 bases identical to TRBD2. The receptor comes from a female donor with multiple sclerosis, enrolled in a pregnancy study. The CDR3 spells CASSTGLAGVSGELFF. CDR3 sequence (DNA): TGTGCCAGCAGCACCGGACTAGCGGGAGTATCAGGGGAGCTGTTTTTT.